The next 15 T cell receptor beta chains were all read from a single sample in a study of T cells in Graves' hyperthyroidism and ophthalmopathy. Amplification of TCR beta CDR3 regions used RNA as the template. The HTBI primer set was used in a first-round RT-PCR of the TCR CDR3. TCRdb independently ran MiXCR on the multiplex PCR reads; one entry per CDR3 protein. Of 45,000 to 60,000 distinct CDR3 sequences listed, 49% were seen once; the top ten hold around 12%. What was sequenced was blood. Receptors originate from a woman in her thirties with Graves' ophthalmopathy.

This clonotype was counted ten times or more. The chain carries TRBV7-2 and TRBJ1-4; no definite D call. There are 11 residues in the CDR3. V was trimmed by 4 bases and J by 8 bases, leaving 5 bases between them. Germline V gene data show CDR1 as SGHTA and CDR2 as FQGNSA. CDR3 nucleotide sequence: TGTGCCAGCAGCTCCAGCGAAAAACTGTTTTTT. It yields the protein CASSSSEKLFF.

The chain recombines TRBV7-8 with TRBJ2-3, with TRBD1 matching over 9 bases. CDR3 length: 13 amino acids. Germline trimming cut 8 bases from V and 11 bases from J; bases unmatched to any gene: 11. The germline V gene encodes CDR1 SGHVS and CDR2 FQNEAQ. The CDR3 spells CASRRTGVNEQYF. The CDR3 bases are TGTGCCAGCCGGAGGACAGGGGTCAATGAGCAGTATTTT. Using reference TRBV7-8 and TRBJ2-3 for the parts outside the CDR3, the full variable domain is GAGVSQSPRYKVAKRGQDVALRCDPISGHVSLFWYQQALGQGPEFLTYFQNEAQLDKSGLPSDRFFAERPEGSVSTLKIQRTQQEDSAVYLCASRRTGVNEQYFGPGTRLTVL.

The J gene is TRBJ1-6, the V gene TRBV19, with no clear D. With 3 bases removed from V and 5 bases from J, the gap between germline ends came to 8 bases. This CDR3 spans 14 amino acids. CDR1 is LNHDA, CDR2 SQIVND, per germline (reference sequence). CDR3 coding DNA: TGTGCCAGTAGTATCCGACGGAATAATTCACCCCTCCACTTT. Translating it yields CASSIRRNNSPLHF.

This clonotype showed up many times. V is TRBV19 and J is TRBJ1-2, with D possibly being TRBD1 (5 bases). This CDR3 has 10 residues. Germline CDR1 reads LNHDA; CDR2 reads SQIVND (reference sequence). Trimming pared 6 bases from V and 6 bases from J, leaving 5 bases between. The CDR3 is CASRGDGYTF. The CDR3 nucleotides read TGTGCCAGTAGGGGGGATGGCTACACCTTC.

As for this clonotype: At one end the junction does not follow the germline gene, possibly because of a read error. V is TRBV9 and J is TRBJ1-5; 7 nucleotides align to TRBD1. Germline-derived CDR1 and CDR2 are SGDLS and YYNGEE. The CDR3 is 15 amino acids. The CDR3 sequence is CACSVQGLNNQPQHF. The CDR3 region has the DNA TGTGCCTGCAGCGTACAGGGGCTCAACAACCAGCCCCAGCATTTT.

This clonotype appeared many times. The V call is TRBV9, the J call TRBJ2-3; 7 bases match TRBD1. Trimming at V came to 3 bases and at J to 6 bases, leaving 4 bases not matched to a gene. Germline V gene sequence: CDR1 SGDLS, CDR2 YYNGEE. The CDR3 runs 13 residues. The CDR3 loop reads CASSGIRGDTQYF. The CDR3 DNA sequence: TGTGCCAGCAGCGGTATCAGGGGGGATACGCAGTATTTT.

This clonotype was seen at least ten times. The chain combines TRBV4-1 with TRBJ2-5; TRBD2 matches 8 bases. This CDR3 region has 15 residues. Germline V CDR1 and CDR2: MGHRA, YSYEKL. V trimming: 3 bases; J trimming: 5 bases; junction bases outside the gene matches: 8. In DNA form, the CDR3 reads TGCGCCAGCAGCCAGGGGACTAGGGCCGGGGAGACCCAGTACTTC. As protein: CASSQGTRAGETQYF.

The table lists this clonotype with a few counts. The CDR3, as DNA: TGCAGCGTTGATAGGGGATACGAGCAGTACTTC. It yields the protein CSVDRGYEQYF. V and J are TRBV29-1 and TRBJ2-7; D is perhaps TRBD1 (5 bases). Germline-derived CDR1 and CDR2 are SQVTM and ANQGSEA. The CDR3 extends over 11 amino acids. The germline V and J ends were trimmed by 3 bases and 4 bases, with 7 bases remaining between them.

This clonotype was observed at least ten times. The rearrangement joins TRBV20-1 to TRBJ1-2; D call uncertain. The CDR3 has 17 residues. The V gene lost 3 bases and the J gene lost 3 bases, with 23 bases spanning the gap. Germline V CDR1 and CDR2: DFQATT, SNEGSKA (reference sequence). The CDR3 region has the DNA TGCAGTGCTAGTCCGGGCCCCGGTCCCCCCGAGGACTATGGCTACACCTTC. Translating gives CSASPGPGPPEDYGYTF.

The V and J genes are TRBV15 and TRBJ1-5, with a tentative D call TRBD1 (5 bases). V shed 0 bases and J shed 6 bases, with 12 bases lying between them. The CDR3 is 15 residues long. Germline assignment: CDR1 LNHNV and CDR2 YYDKDF (reference sequence). CDR3 sequence (DNA): TGTGCCACCAGCAGAGATATGGGGGGTAGTCAGCCCCAGCATTTT. Encoded protein: CATSRDMGGSQPQHF.

V usage is TRBV19 and J usage is TRBJ1-1, with a possible D match to TRBD1 (5 bases). This CDR3 comprises 18 residues. Germline CDR1 is LNHDA and CDR2 is SQIVND (reference sequence). The ends were cut back, 4 bases at V and 5 bases at J, with 26 bases in the middle. The CDR3 region is CASSSPASGRGFNTEAFF. As DNA, the CDR3 is TGTGCCAGTAGTAGCCCAGCTAGCGGGAGGGGATTTAATACTGAAGCTTTCTTT.

This clonotype was observed at least ten times. This chain links TRBV7-3 with TRBJ2-1, with TRBD2 matching over 7 bases. Germline CDR1 reads SGHTA; CDR2 reads FQGTGA. J gave up 6 bases and V 0 bases, and 5 bases lay outside the gene matches. This CDR3 has 15 amino acids. Written as DNA, the CDR3 is TGTGCCAGCAGCTTAACCAGCGGGAACAGCAATGAGCAGTTCTTC. It encodes CASSLTSGNSNEQFF.

This clonotype was found many times. J is TRBJ2-5 and V is TRBV4-2, with unresolved D. Germline lookup yields CDR1 LGHNA and CDR2 YNFKEQ. The CDR3 sequence is 13 residues long. The ends were cut back, 0 bases at V and 3 bases at J, with 5 bases in the middle. The CDR3, as DNA: TGTGCCAGCAGCCAAGAACAGAAAGAGACCCAGTACTTC. Protein product: CASSQEQKETQYF.

This clonotype is medium-sized (0.01 to 0.1%) in the sample. This chain uses TRBV19 with TRBJ2-1; TRBD1 aligns across 7 bases. The CDR3 extends over 14 amino acids. Trimming removed 4 bases from V and 8 bases from J; junction bases left unmatched: 8. Germline assignment: CDR1 LNHDA and CDR2 SQIVND (reference sequence). CDR3 region: CASSKGDSEDEQFF. CDR3 nucleotide sequence: TGTGCCAGTAGTAAAGGGGACAGCGAGGATGAGCAGTTCTTC. Full variable domain (outside the CDR3, taken from reference TRBV19 and TRBJ2-1): DGGITQSPKYLFRKEGQNVTLSCEQNLNHDAMYWYRQDPGQGLRLIYYSQIVNDFQKGDIAEGYSVSREKKESFPLTVTSAQKNPTAFYLCASSKGDSEDEQFFGPGTRLTVL.

Points on this clonotype: A much larger clone lies a single base off, so this may be a read error. The chain combines TRBV10-2 with TRBJ2-3; 7 bases line up with TRBD2. V was pared by 3 bases and J by 5 bases, with 5 bases of the junction left unmatched. The germline V gene has CDR1 WSHSY and CDR2 SAAADI. The CDR3 sequence is 14 residues long. CDR3 DNA sequence: TGCGCCAGCAGTGATTGGACTAGTATAGATACGCAGTATTTT. Translated, it gives CASSDWTSIDTQYF.